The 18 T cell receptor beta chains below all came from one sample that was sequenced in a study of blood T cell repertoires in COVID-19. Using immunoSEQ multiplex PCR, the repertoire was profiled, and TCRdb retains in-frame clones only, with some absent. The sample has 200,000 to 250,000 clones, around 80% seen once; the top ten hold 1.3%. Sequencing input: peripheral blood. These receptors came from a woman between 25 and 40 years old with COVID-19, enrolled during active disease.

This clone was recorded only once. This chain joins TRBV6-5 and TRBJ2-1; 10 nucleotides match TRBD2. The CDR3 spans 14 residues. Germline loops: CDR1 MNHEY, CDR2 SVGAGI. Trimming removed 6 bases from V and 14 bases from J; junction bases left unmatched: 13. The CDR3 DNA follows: TGTGCCAGCAGCCCCCTAGCGGGAGAAGGGGAGGAGTTCTTC. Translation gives CASSPLAGEGEEFF.

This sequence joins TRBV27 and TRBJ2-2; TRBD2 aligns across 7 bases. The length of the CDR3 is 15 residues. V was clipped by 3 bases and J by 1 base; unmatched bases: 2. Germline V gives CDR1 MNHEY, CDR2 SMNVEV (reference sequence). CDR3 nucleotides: TGTGCCAGCAGTTTGGGCGGGGGGAACACCGGGGAGCTGTTTTTT. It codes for CASSLGGGNTGELFF.

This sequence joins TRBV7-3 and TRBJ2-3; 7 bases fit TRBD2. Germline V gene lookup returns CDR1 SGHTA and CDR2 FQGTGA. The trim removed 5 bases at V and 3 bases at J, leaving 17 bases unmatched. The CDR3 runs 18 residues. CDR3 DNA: TGTGCCAGCAGCCTAATCGGAGTAGCGGGCCGAGAGACAGATACGCAGTATTTT. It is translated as CASSLIGVAGRETDTQYF.

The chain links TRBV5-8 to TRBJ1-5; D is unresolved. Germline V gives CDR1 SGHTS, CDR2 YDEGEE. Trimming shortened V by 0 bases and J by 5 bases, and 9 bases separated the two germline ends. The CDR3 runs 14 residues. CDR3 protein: CASSLASGDQPQHF. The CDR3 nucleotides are TGTGCCAGCAGCTTGGCCAGCGGAGATCAGCCCCAGCATTTT. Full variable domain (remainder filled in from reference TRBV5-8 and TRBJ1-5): EAGVTQSPTHLIKTRGQQATLRCSPISGHTSVYWYQQALGLGLQFLLWYDEGEERNRGNFPPRFSGRQFPNYSSELNVNALELEDSALYLCASSLASGDQPQHFGDGTRLSIL.

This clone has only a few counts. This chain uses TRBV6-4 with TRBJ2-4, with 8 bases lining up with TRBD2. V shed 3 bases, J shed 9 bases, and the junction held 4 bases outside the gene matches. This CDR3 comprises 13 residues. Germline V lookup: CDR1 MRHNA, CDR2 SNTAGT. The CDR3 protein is CASSERGGGIQYF. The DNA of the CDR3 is TGTGCCAGCAGTGAACGGGGGGGCGGCATTCAGTACTTC.

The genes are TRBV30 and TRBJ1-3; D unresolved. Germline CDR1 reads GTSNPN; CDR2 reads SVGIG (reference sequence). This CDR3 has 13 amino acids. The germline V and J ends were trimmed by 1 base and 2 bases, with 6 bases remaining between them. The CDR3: CAWSGPAGNTIYF. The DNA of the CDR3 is TGTGCCTGGAGTGGGCCAGCTGGAAACACCATATATTTT.

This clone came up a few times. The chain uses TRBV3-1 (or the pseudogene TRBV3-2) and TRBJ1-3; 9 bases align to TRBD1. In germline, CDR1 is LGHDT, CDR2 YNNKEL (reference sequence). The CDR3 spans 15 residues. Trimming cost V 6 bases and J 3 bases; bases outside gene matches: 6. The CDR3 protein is CASSRGQGGGNTIYF. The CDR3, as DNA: TGTGCCAGCAGTCGGGGACAGGGTGGTGGAAACACCATATATTTT.

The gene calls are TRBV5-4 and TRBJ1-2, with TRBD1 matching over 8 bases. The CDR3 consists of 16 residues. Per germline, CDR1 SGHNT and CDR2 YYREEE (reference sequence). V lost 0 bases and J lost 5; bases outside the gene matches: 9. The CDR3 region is CASSLDRGFAWYGYTF. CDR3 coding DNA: TGTGCCAGCAGCTTGGACAGGGGGTTTGCTTGGTATGGCTACACCTTC.

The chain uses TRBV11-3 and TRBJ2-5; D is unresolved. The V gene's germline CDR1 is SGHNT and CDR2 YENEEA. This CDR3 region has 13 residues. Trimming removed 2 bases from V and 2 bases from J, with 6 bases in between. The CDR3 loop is CASSLSGQETQYF. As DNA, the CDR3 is TGTGCCAGCAGCTTATCCGGTCAAGAGACCCAGTACTTC.

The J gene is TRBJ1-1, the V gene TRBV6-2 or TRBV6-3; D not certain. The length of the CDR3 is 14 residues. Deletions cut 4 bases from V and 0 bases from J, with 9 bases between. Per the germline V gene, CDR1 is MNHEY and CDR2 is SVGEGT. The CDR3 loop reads CASSFGLVNTEAFF. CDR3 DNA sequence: TGTGCCAGCAGTTTCGGACTGGTGAACACTGAAGCTTTCTTT.

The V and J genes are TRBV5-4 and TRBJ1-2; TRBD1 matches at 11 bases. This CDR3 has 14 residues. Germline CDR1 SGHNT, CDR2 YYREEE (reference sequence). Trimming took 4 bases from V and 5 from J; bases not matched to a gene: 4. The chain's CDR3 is CASSPGTGGYGYTF. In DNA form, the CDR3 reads TGTGCCAGCAGCCCAGGGACAGGGGGTTATGGCTACACCTTC.

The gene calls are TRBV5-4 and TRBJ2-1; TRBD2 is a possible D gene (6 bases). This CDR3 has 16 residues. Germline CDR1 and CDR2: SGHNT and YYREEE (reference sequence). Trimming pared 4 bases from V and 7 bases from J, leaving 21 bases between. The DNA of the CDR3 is TGTGCCAGCAGCGCGGAGGGACCCACCCTAGGGAATGAGCAGTTCTTC. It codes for CASSAEGPTLGNEQFF.

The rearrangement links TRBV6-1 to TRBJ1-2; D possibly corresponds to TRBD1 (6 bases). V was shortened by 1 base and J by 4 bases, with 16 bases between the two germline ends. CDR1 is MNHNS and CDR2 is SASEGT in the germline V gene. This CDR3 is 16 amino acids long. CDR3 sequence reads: CASSEVSSRGSYGYTF. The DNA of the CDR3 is TGTGCCAGCAGTGAAGTATCATCCAGGGGCAGCTATGGCTACACCTTC.

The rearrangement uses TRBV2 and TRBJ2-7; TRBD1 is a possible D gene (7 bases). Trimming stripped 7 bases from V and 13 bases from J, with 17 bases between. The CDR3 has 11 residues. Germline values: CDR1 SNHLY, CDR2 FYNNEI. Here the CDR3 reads CASTGQGGAYF. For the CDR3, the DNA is TGTGCCAGCACTGGGCAGGGGGGCGCTTACTTC.

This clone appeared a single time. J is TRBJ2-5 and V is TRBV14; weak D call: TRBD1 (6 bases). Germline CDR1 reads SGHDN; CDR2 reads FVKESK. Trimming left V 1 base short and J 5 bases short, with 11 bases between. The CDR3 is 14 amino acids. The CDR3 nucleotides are TGTGCCAGCAGCCAAGGACAGGCATGGGAGACCCAGTACTTC. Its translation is CASSQGQAWETQYF.

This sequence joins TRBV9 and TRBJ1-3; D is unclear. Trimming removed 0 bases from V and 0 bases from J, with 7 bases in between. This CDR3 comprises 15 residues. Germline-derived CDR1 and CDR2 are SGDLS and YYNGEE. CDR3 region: CASSVVPYSGNTIYF. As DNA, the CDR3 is TGTGCCAGCAGCGTAGTACCCTACTCTGGAAACACCATATATTTT.

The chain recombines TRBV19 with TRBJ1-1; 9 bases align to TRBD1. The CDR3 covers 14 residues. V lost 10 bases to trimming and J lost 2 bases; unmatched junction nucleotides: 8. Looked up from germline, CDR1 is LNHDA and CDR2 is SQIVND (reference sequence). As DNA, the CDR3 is TGTGCCACCCTGGGACAGGGTATCAACACTGAAGCTTTCTTT. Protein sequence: CATLGQGINTEAFF.

In nucleotides, the CDR3 is TGTGCCTGGACCCCCCTGGGGGGAGGTGAAAAACTGTTTTTT. It specifies CAWTPLGGGEKLFF. The rearrangement joins TRBV30 to TRBJ1-4; perhaps TRBD1 as D (5 bases). V was clipped by 4 bases and J by 7 bases, with 16 bases between them. The CDR3 has 14 residues. In germline, CDR1 is GTSNPN, CDR2 SVGIG (reference sequence).